This T cell receptor (beta chain) was obtained from a study of T cell repertoires in cytomegalovirus infection. V lost 2 bases and J 1 base, leaving 8 bases between the germline ends. The germline gives CDR1 MNHEY, CDR2 SMNVEV (reference sequence). This CDR3 is 14 amino acids long. TCRdb independently ran MiXCR on the reads; one entry per CDR3 protein. The data show approximately 73,000 distinct CDR3 sequences, 35% to 45% seen once. In this sample, this clonotype turned up once. Its antigen is as yet unknown. The specimen comprised CD8+ T cells from cultured PBMCs, sampled from culture after CMV antigen stimulation. The clonotype comes from a human donor in good health (CMV status not recorded). Some clones in this sample may be carry-over from other donors' samples. V is TRBV27 and J is TRBJ1-1, with D perhaps TRBD1 (6 bases). CDR3 in amino acids: CASSLGQSNTEAFF. In DNA, the CDR3 is TGTGCCAGCAGTTTAGGACAGTCGAACACTGAAGCTTTCTTT.